The rows below give T cell receptor beta chains drawn from one sample of a study of T cells in Graves' hyperthyroidism and ophthalmopathy. Each CDR3 protein gets one entry after TCRdb re-called the multiplex PCR reads with MiXCR. The sample carries approximately 380,000 distinct CDR3 sequences, about 18% recorded once. The sequenced material came from blood. The source is a man between 18 and 29 years old with Graves' ophthalmopathy. CDR3s include the opening cysteine and the closing phenylalanine or tryptophan. D genes are given only for firm matches. Clone size is given for some rows only: seen once, a few or many times, or a class if the clone is expanded.

J gene: TRBJ2-2; clone size: few; D gene: NA; V gene: TRBV6-5; CDR3 protein: CASSYSVGRFGELFF; CDR3 DNA: TGTGCCAGCAGTTACTCTGTGGGACGGTTCGGGGAGCTGTTTTTT
J gene: TRBJ1-2; clone size: NA; D gene: NA; V gene: TRBV4-2; CDR3 protein: CASSPAGDSNYGYTF; CDR3 DNA: TGTGCCAGCAGCCCAGCGGGTGACAGCAACTATGGCTACACCTTC
J gene: TRBJ2-7; clone size: NA; D gene: NA; V gene: TRBV19; CDR3 protein: CASSIRAGPFAEQYF; CDR3 DNA: TGTGCCAGTAGTATACGGGCAGGACCGTTTGCCGAGCAGTACTTC
J gene: TRBJ1-2; clone size: few; D gene: NA; V gene: TRBV7-9; CDR3 protein: CASSAQTSGGYTF; CDR3 DNA: TGTGCCAGCAGCGCTCAGACTTCGGGTGGCTACACCTTC
J gene: TRBJ2-7; clone size: few; D gene: TRBD1; V gene: TRBV12-3/TRBV12-4; CDR3 protein: CASGTGAYEQYF; CDR3 DNA: TGTGCCAGTGGGACAGGGGCTTACGAGCAGTACTTC
J gene: TRBJ1-5; clone size: many; D gene: TRBD1; V gene: TRBV28; CDR3 protein: CASRIGQGGQPQHF; CDR3 DNA: TGTGCCAGCAGAATAGGACAGGGTGGTCAGCCCCAGCATTTT
J gene: TRBJ2-4; clone size: NA; D gene: TRBD1; V gene: TRBV24-1; CDR3 protein: CATSESGTGINIQYF; CDR3 DNA: TGTGCCACCAGTGAGTCCGGGACAGGAATAAACATTCAGTACTTC
J gene: TRBJ2-5; clone size: many; D gene: NA; V gene: TRBV11-3; CDR3 protein: CASSLSGYQETQYF; CDR3 DNA: TGTGCCAGCAGCTTAAGCGGCTACCAAGAGACCCAGTACTTC
J gene: TRBJ1-2; clone size: many; D gene: NA; V gene: TRBV27; CDR3 protein: CASSLGGQARYGYTF; CDR3 DNA: TGTGCCAGCAGTTTAGGCGGGCAGGCGCGATATGGCTACACCTTC
J gene: TRBJ1-2; clone size: NA; D gene: TRBD1; V gene: TRBV7-9; CDR3 protein: CASSSGTAYYGHTF; CDR3 DNA: TGTGCCAGCAGCTCCGGGACAGCCTACTATGGCCACACCTTC
J gene: TRBJ2-2; clone size: few; D gene: TRBD1; V gene: TRBV28; CDR3 protein: CASNPGTGGAGELFF; CDR3 DNA: TGTGCCAGCAACCCCGGGACAGGGGGGGCCGGGGAGCTGTTTTTT
J gene: TRBJ1-2; clone size: few; D gene: NA; V gene: TRBV9; CDR3 protein: CASSVEAGHGYTF; CDR3 DNA: TGTGCCAGCAGCGTAGAGGCAGGGCATGGCTACACCTTC
J gene: TRBJ2-2; clone size: NA; D gene: TRBD1; V gene: TRBV19; CDR3 protein: CASSIGTGNTGELFF; CDR3 DNA: TGTGCCAGTAGTATCGGGACAGGGAACACCGGGGAGCTGTTTTTT
J gene: TRBJ1-4; clone size: many; D gene: NA; V gene: TRBV3-1; CDR3 protein: CASSQGGIGGGKLFF; CDR3 DNA: TGTGCCAGCAGCCAAGGGGGCATTGGGGGCGGAAAACTGTTTTTT
J gene: TRBJ2-1; clone size: NA; D gene: NA; V gene: TRBV24-1; CDR3 protein: CATSVGHNEQFF; CDR3 DNA: TGTGCCACCAGTGTGGGTCACAATGAGCAGTTCTTC
J gene: TRBJ2-5; clone size: few; D gene: NA; V gene: TRBV5-1; CDR3 protein: CASSLWSGDGETQYF; CDR3 DNA: TGCGCCAGCAGCTTGTGGTCAGGGGATGGGGAGACCCAGTACTTC
J gene: TRBJ1-1; clone size: many; D gene: NA; V gene: TRBV11-2; CDR3 protein: CASSLVVRDTEAFF; CDR3 DNA: TGTGCCAGCAGCTTAGTGGTCAGGGACACTGAAGCTTTCTTT
J gene: TRBJ2-5; clone size: few; D gene: NA; V gene: TRBV6-1; CDR3 protein: CASNTGPQETQYF; CDR3 DNA: TGTGCCAGCAATACAGGTCCCCAAGAGACCCAGTACTTC
J gene: TRBJ2-1; clone size: many; D gene: TRBD1; V gene: TRBV7-3; CDR3 protein: CASSLRDRVFNEQFF; CDR3 DNA: TGTGCCAGCAGCTTAAGGGACAGGGTGTTCAATGAGCAGTTCTTC
J gene: TRBJ2-3; clone size: NA; D gene: TRBD2; V gene: TRBV6-6; CDR3 protein: CASSYLLAGRTDTQYF; CDR3 DNA: TGTGCCAGCAGTTACCTACTAGCGGGGCGCACAGATACGCAGTATTTT
J gene: TRBJ1-2; clone size: few; D gene: TRBD1; V gene: TRBV19; CDR3 protein: CASNNPGQGISGGYTF; CDR3 DNA: TGTGCCTCAAACAATCCGGGACAGGGAATCTCCGGCGGCTACACCTTC
J gene: TRBJ2-7; clone size: NA; D gene: NA; V gene: TRBV7-9; CDR3 protein: CASSLGQATAYEQYF; CDR3 DNA: TGTGCCAGCAGCTTAGGTCAGGCAACGGCCTACGAGCAGTACTTC